What follows describes a single T cell receptor beta chain. This receptor's antigen is unknown. Nothing much larger sits one base from this clone, and base qualities are not available. The trial excluded patients who had a history of autoimmune disease or who were on systemic immunosuppression. Peripheral blood for TCR sequencing was drawn from every dose cohort at baseline, at cycle 4 day 1 and at cycle 7 day 1. Samples came from an open-label, multicenter, first-in-human phase I dose-escalation trial of ivuxolimab. Adults with locally advanced or metastatic melanoma, renal cell, hepatocellular, or head and neck squamous cell carcinoma were enrolled in the trial. Before TCR sequencing, CD4+ and CD8+ T cells were separately sorted from peripheral blood. The sample is drawn from a study of OX40 agonist ivuxolimab in advanced cancers. Study-level background: Ivuxolimab was an agonistic, fully human IgG2 monoclonal antibody directed against OX40 (CD134), a costimulatory receptor. Of the 50 to 55 patients in dose escalation, some 20 had hepatocellular carcinoma, some 15 had melanoma, 9 had renal cell carcinoma and 9 had head and neck cancer. Three dose-escalation patients achieved partial responses, one with hepatocellular carcinoma and two with cutaneous melanoma. In the dose-escalation cohort, 82.7% of patients were male, and the mean age was approximately 64 years, with a range of 23 to 79. Intravenous ivuxolimab was administered to patients every 2 weeks at six dose levels: 0.01, 0.1, 0.3, 1.5, 3 and 10 mg/kg. The paper describes the monotherapy dose-escalation part (N ≈ 52 patients) of the phase I trial of ivuxolimab. Peripheral TCRbeta sequencing aimed to test whether ivuxolimab altered TCR sequence diversity and caused clonal T-cell expansion. Patients were allowed to have had prior anti-PD-1, anti-PD-L1 or anti-CTLA-4 therapy, and more than 30% of the dose-escalation patients had previously received checkpoint inhibitors.

Genomic DNA was extracted from sorted cells for sequencing of the TCRbeta CDR3 region. The immunoSEQ Assay was used to sequence the TCRbeta CDR3 regions. Entries here come from immuneACCESS through TCRdb and include only in-frame sequences with V and J called. Some clones fail to appear in such tables; in the studies checked, an unresolved V gene covers under half of the shortfall, and the cause of the remainder is unknown. This sample comprises around 15,000 clones, 77% of them detected only once. Around 12% of the sample rests with the top ten. What the research found in general, with its limitations: After ivuxolimab, more expanded clones were found on average in CD8+ T cells than in CD4+ T cells. At doses from 0.1 to 3.0 mg/kg, clonal expansion was seen in both CD4+ and CD8+ blood T cells between baseline and week 6. Which antigens the clonally expanded peripheral T cells were specific for was not determined. Low levels of normalized T-cell clonal expansion were also seen in some patients who did not respond. In the 0.1-3.0 mg/kg groups, partial responders had among the lowest normalized peripheral clonal expansion, particularly in CD8+ T cells.

CDR1 and CDR2 (MNHEY, SMNVEV) derive from the germline V gene (reference sequence). The CDR3, from cysteine to phenylalanine, totals 12 residues. Kept here is only the CDR3 DNA, which spans 36 bases and is read in frame from base 1. The sequenced sample was CD4+ or CD8+ T cells sorted from blood, obtained in a trial of the OX40 agonist ivuxolimab. The receptor's source is an adult with an advanced solid tumor such as melanoma, head and neck, liver or kidney cancer. This chain joins TRBV27 to TRBJ2-5, with TRBD1 as a weak D call on 5 bases. Matching the DNA end better, TRBJ2-7 makes the J call doubtful. The nucleotides are TGTGCCAGCAGTTTATTAGGGGACGAGCAGTACTTC. It codes for CASSLLGDEQYF.